This T cell receptor beta chain came from a study of cytotoxic CD8 clonotypes in ibrutinib-treated CLL. The CDR3 loop spans 18 amino acids. V lost 1 base and J 3 bases, leaving 19 bases between the germline ends. Germline CDR1 reads SGHTS; CDR2 reads YDEGEE. Using immunoSEQ multiplex PCR, the repertoire was profiled, and TCRdb retains in-frame clones only, with some absent. The profile shows around 330,000 clones, over 55% of them singletons. V and J are TRBV5-8 and TRBJ2-2; D not resolved. The sequences come from PBMCs, collected after 36 months of ibrutinib treatment. The TCR comes from a human donor with chronic lymphocytic leukemia. In nucleotides, the CDR3 is TGTGCCAGCAGCTTGTCACGACGTGGTAGCTCGCACACCGGGGAGCTGTTTTTT. This sequence encodes CASSLSRRGSSHTGELFF.